This T cell receptor (beta chain) was sequenced for a study of T-cell reconstitution after alpha-beta-depleted transplantation in children. A TCRbeta library incorporating unique molecular identifiers was prepared. One entry per CDR3 protein results from TCRdb running MiXCR on the PCR reads. The sample yields about 300,000 distinct CDR3 sequences, around a tenth seen once. CDR3 length: 16 amino acids. CDR1 is SGHRS, CDR2 YFSETQ, per germline. Trimming cost V 4 bases and J 8 bases, with 21 bases left between them. Sequencing used PBMCs, obtained before TCRalphabeta/CD19-depleted stem cell transplant. The source is a boy less than two years old with acute myeloid leukemia, due to receive a stem cell transplant. V gene TRBV5-1 combines with J gene TRBJ2-2; D is uncertain. The CDR3 spells CASSPRAFSEVGELFF. Written as DNA, the CDR3 is TGCGCCAGCAGCCCCCGGGCCTTCTCGGAAGTGGGGGAGCTGTTTTTT.